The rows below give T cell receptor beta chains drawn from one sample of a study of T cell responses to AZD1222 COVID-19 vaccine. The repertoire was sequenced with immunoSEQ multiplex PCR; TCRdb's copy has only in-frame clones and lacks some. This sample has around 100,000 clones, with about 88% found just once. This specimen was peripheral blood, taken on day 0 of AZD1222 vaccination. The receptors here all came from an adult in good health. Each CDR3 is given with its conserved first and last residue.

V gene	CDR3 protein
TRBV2	CASSEAALSYNEQFF
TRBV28	CASSLPRTPQGYTF
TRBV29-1	CSVVLGRGQPQHF
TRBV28	CASSGTVGEKLFF
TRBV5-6	CASSLDHQYNSPLHF
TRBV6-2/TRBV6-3	CASSTDRVNTEAFF
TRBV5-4	CASSSGTGGGEQFF
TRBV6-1	CASSENDRRATNEKLFF
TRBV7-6	CASSSRTGYSYEQYF
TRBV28	CASSSNQGAPGGYTF
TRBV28	CASSPSGGHLQETQYF
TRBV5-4	CASSLDSPGSGANVLTF
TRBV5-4	CASSARSSTDTQYF
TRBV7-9	CASSSTTLTSAGANVLTF
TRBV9	CASSVDLALDTQYF
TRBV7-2	CASSLGTVLNQPQHF
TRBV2	CASSVRAGWFSDGYTF
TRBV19	CASSISGWDSYEQYF
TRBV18	CASSPEPMTALGYNEQFF
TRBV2	CASSPRRNEQYF
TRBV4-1	CASSQEGTSGSGTIQYF
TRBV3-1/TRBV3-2	CASSQDTNYGYTF
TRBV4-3	CASSPRVAGDGETQYF
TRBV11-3	CASSLGSQGSGNSPLHF
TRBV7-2	CASSLQGAMDIQYF
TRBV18	CASSIGQNTEAFF
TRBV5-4	CASSRTESYEQYF
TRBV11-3	CASSLAGERFTEQFF
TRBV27	CASSLIPQGASSPLHF
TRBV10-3	CAISEGGQASQPQHF
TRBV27	CASRPGQQNEKLFF
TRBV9	CASSVAVREGANSPLHF
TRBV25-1	CASSDGLREQYF
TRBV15	CATSRELMGPLTEAFF
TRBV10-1	CASSESRGMAAFF
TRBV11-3	CASSLGTQLRWRETQYF
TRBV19	CASSVQGTRVQSQETQYF
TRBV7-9	CASSFGQGARYEQYF